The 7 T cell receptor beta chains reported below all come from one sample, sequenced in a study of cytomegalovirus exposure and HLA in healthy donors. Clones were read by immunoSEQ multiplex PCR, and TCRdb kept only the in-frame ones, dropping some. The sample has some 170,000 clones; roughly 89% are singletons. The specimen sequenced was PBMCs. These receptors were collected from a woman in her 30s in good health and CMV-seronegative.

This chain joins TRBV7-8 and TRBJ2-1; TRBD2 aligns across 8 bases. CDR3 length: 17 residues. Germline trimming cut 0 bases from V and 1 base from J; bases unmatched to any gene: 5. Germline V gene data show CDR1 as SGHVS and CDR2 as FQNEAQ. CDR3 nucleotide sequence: TGTGCCAGCAGCTTAGCTCCACTAGCGGAATCCTACAATGAGCAGTTCTTC. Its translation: CASSLAPLAESYNEQFF. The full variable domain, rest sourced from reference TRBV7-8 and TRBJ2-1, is GAGVSQSPRYKVAKRGQDVALRCDPISGHVSLFWYQQALGQGPEFLTYFQNEAQLDKSGLPSDRFFAERPEGSVSTLKIQRTQQEDSAVYLCASSLAPLAESYNEQFFGPGTRLTVL.

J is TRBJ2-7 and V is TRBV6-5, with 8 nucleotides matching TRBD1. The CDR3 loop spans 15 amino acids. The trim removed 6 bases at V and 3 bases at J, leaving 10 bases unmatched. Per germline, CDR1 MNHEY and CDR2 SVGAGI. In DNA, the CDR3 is TGTGCCAGCAGCCCGAGACAAACAGGGGGCTACGAGCAGTACTTC. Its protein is CASSPRQTGGYEQYF.

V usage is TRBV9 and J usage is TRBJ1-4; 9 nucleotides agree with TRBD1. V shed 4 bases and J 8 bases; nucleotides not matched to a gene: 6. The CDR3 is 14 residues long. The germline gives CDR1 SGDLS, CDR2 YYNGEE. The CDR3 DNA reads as TGTGCCAGCAGCCGGGACAGGGTTGAGGAAAAACTGTTTTTT. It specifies CASSRDRVEEKLFF. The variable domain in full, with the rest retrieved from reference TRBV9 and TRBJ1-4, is DSGVTQTPKHLITATGQRVTLRCSPRSGDLSVYWYQQSLDQGLQFLIQYYNGEERAKGNILERFSAQQFPDLHSELNLSSLELGDSALYFCASSRDRVEEKLFFGSGTQLSVL.

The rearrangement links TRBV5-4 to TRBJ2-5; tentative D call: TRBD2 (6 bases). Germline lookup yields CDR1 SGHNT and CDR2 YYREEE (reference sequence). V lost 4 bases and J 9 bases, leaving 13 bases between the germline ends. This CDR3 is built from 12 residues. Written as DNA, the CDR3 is TGTGCCAGCAGCCCCCATGGGGAGGCCCAGTACTTC. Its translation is CASSPHGEAQYF.

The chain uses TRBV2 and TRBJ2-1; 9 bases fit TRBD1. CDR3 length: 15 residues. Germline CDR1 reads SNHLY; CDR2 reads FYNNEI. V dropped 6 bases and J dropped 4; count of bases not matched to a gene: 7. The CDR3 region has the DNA TGTGCCAGCAGCTACGACAGGGGGGTATACAATGAGCAGTTCTTC. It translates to CASSYDRGVYNEQFF.

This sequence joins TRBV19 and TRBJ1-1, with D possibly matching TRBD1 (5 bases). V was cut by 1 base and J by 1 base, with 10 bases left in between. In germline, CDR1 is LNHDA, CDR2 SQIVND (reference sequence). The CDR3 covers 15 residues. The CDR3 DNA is TGTGCCAGTAGTATAGGAGACAGCACGAACACTGAAGCTTTCTTT. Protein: CASSIGDSTNTEAFF.

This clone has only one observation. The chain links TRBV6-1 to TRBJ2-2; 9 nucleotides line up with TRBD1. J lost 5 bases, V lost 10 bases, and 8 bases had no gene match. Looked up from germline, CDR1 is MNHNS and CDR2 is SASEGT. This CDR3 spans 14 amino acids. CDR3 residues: CATRRQGETGELFF. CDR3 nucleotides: TGTGCCACGCGGAGACAGGGGGAGACCGGGGAGCTGTTTTTT.